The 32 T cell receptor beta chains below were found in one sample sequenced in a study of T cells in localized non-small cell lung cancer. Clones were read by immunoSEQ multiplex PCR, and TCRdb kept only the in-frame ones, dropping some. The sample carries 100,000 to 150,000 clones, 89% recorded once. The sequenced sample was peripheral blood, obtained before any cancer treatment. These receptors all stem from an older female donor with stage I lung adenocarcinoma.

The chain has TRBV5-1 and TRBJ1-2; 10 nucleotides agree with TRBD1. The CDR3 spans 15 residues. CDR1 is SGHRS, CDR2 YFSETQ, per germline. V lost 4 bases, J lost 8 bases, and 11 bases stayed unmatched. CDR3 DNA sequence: TGCGCCAGCAGCCCTAGGACAGGGGGGGATTTAGGCTACACCTTC. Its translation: CASSPRTGGDLGYTF.

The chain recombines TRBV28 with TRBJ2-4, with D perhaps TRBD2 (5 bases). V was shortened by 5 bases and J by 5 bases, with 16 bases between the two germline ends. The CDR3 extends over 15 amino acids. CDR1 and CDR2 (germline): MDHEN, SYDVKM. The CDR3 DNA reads TGTGCCAGCAGTACCCTAGGGAGCCTCGAAAACATTCAGTACTTC. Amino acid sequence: CASSTLGSLENIQYF.

CDR3 DNA sequence: TGTGCCAGCAGTCCCCCCCAGGGGGTCCAAGCCAAAAACATTCAGTACTTC. Protein: CASSPPQGVQAKNIQYF. This chain links TRBV28 with TRBJ2-4, with TRBD1 matching 7 bases. The V gene end was trimmed by 5 bases and the J gene end by 0 bases; junction bases not matched to a gene: 10. CDR3 length: 17 amino acids. The germline CDR1 and CDR2 sequences are MDHEN and SYDVKM.

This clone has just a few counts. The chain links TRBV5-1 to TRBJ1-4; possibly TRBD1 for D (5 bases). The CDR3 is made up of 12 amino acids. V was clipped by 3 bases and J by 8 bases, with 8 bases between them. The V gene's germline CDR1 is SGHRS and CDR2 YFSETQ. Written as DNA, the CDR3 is TGCGCCAGCAGCTGGGGGAAGGAAAAACTGTTTTTT. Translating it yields CASSWGKEKLFF.

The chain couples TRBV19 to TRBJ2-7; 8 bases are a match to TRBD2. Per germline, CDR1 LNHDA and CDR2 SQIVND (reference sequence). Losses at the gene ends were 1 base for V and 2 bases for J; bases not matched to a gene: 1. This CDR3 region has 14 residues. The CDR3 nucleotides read TGTGCCAGTAGTATAGCGGGAGGGCCCTACGAGCAGTACTTC. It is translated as CASSIAGGPYEQYF. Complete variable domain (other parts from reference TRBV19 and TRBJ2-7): DGGITQSPKYLFRKEGQNVTLSCEQNLNHDAMYWYRQDPGQGLRLIYYSQIVNDFQKGDIAEGYSVSREKKESFPLTVTSAQKNPTAFYLCASSIAGGPYEQYFGPGTRLTVT.

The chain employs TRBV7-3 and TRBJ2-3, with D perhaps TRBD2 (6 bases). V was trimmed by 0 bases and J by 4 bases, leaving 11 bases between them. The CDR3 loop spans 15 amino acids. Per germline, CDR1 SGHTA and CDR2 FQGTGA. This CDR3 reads CASSLTGLAPDTQYF. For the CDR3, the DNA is TGTGCCAGCAGCTTAACGGGGCTAGCGCCAGATACGCAGTATTTT.

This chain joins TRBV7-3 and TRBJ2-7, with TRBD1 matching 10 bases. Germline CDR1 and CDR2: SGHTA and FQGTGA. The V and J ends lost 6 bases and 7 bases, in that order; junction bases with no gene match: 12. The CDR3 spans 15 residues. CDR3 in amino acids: CASSLTGTGAMEQYF. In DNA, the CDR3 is TGTGCCAGCAGTTTGACCGGGACAGGGGCTATGGAGCAGTACTTC.

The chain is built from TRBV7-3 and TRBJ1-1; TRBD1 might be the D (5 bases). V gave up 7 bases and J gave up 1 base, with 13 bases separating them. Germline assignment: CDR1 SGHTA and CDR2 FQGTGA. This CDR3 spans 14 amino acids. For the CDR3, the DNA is TGTGCCAGCACCCCGGGACGGGGGAACACTGAAGCTTTCTTT. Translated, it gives CASTPGRGNTEAFF.

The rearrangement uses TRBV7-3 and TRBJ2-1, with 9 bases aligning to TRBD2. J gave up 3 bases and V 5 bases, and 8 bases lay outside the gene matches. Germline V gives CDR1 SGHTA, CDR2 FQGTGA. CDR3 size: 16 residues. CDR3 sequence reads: CASSPERAGGYNEQFF. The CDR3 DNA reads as TGTGCCAGCAGCCCAGAACGAGCGGGAGGCTACAATGAGCAGTTCTTC.

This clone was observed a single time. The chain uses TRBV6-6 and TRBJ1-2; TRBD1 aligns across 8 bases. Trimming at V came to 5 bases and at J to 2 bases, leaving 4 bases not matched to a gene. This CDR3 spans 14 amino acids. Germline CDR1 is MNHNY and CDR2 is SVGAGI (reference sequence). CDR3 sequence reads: CASSDRGLNYGYTF. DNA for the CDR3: TGTGCCAGCAGTGACAGGGGATTAAACTATGGCTACACCTTC.

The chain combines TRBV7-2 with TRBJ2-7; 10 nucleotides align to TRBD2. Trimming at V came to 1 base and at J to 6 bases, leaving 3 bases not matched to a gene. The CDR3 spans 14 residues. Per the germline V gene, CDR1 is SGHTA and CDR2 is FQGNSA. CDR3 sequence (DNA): TGTGCCAGCAGCTTAGGGACTAGCGGAACCGAGCAGTACTTC. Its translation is CASSLGTSGTEQYF.

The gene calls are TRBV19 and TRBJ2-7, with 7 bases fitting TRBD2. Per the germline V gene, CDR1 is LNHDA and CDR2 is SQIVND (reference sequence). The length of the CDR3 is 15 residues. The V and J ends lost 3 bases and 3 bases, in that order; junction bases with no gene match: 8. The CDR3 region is CASSIGDYGYYEQYF. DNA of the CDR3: TGTGCCAGTAGTATTGGGGACTACGGTTACTACGAGCAGTACTTC. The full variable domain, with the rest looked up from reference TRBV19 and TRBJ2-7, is DGGITQSPKYLFRKEGQNVTLSCEQNLNHDAMYWYRQDPGQGLRLIYYSQIVNDFQKGDIAEGYSVSREKKESFPLTVTSAQKNPTAFYLCASSIGDYGYYEQYFGPGTRLTVT.

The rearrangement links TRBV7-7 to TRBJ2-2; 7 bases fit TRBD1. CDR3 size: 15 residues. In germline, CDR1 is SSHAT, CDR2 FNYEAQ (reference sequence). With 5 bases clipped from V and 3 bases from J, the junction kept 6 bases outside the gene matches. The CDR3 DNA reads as TGTGCCAGCAGCAACGACAGGGCGGACACCGGGGAGCTGTTTTTT. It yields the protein CASSNDRADTGELFF.

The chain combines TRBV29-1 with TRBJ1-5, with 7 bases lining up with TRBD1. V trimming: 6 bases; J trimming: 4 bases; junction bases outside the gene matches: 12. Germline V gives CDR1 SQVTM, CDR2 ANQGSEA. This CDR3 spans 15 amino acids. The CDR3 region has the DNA TGCAGCGTCGCCACCCGGACAGGCCTAAATCAGCCCCAGCATTTT. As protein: CSVATRTGLNQPQHF.

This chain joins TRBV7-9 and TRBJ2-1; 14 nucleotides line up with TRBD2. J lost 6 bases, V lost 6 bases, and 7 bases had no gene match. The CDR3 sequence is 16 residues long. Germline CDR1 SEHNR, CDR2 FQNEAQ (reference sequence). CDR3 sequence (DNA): TGTGCCAGCAGGGGGACTAGCGGGAGCCGGCGCAATGAGCAGTTCTTC. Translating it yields CASRGTSGSRRNEQFF.

The chain's CDR3 is CASSIDSGFYGYTF. The CDR3 coding sequence is TGTGCCAGTAGTATAGATTCGGGCTTCTATGGCTACACCTTC. The V call is TRBV19, the J call TRBJ1-2; D gene unclear. V lost 0 bases to trimming and J lost 4 bases, with 9 bases between them. This CDR3 is built from 14 residues. The germline V gene has CDR1 LNHDA and CDR2 SQIVND (reference sequence).

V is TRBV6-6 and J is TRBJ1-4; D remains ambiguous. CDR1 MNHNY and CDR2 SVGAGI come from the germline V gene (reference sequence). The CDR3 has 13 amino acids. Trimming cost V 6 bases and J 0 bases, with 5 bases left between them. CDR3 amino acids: CASRLATNEKLFF. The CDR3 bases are TGTGCCAGCAGACTTGCAACTAATGAAAAACTGTTTTTT.

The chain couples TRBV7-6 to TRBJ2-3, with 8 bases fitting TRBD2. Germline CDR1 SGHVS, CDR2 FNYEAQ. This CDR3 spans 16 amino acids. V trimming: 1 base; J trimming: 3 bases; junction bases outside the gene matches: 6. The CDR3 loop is CASSLEVAGSTDTQYF. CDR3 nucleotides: TGTGCCAGCAGCTTAGAGGTAGCGGGAAGTACAGATACGCAGTATTTT.

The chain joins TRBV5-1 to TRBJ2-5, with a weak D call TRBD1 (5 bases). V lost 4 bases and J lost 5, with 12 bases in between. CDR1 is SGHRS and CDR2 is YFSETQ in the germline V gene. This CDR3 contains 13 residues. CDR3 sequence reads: CASSVQGLETQYF. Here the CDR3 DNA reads TGCGCCAGCAGCGTTCAGGGATTGGAGACCCAGTACTTC.

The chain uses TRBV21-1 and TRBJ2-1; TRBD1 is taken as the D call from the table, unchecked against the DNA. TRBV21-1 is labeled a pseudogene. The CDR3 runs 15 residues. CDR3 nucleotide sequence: TGTGCCAGCAGCAAAAGGGACAGCTCCTACAATGAGCAGTTCTTC. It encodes CASSKRDSSYNEQFF.

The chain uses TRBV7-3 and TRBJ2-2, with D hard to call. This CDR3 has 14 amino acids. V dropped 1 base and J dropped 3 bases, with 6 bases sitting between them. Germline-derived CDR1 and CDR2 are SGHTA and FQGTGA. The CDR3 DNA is TGTGCCAGCAGCTTAATGAGGCACACCGGGGAGCTGTTTTTT. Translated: CASSLMRHTGELFF.

The CDR3 DNA is TGTGCCAGCCTGGGGGCGTATTCCATTCAGTACTTC. Translated: CASLGAYSIQYF. This sequence joins TRBV6-5 and TRBJ2-4; possible D gene TRBD1, 6 bases. The CDR3 is made up of 12 amino acids. Germline CDR1 and CDR2: MNHEY and SVGAGI. Trimming left V 8 bases short and J 9 bases short, with 14 bases between.

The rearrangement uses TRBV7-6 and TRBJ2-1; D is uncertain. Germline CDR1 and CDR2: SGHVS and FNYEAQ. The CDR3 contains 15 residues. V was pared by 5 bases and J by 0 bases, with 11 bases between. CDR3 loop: CASSRQPSSYNEQFF. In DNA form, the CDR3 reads TGTGCCAGCAGCCGTCAACCGAGCTCCTACAATGAGCAGTTCTTC.

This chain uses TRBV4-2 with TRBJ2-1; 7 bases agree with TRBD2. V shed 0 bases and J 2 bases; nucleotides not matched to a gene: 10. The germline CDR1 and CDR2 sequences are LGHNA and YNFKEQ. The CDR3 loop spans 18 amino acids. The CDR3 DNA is TGTGCCAGCAGCCAAGATCCCGCCGGAGCGGGGACCTACAATGAGCAGTTCTTC. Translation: CASSQDPAGAGTYNEQFF.

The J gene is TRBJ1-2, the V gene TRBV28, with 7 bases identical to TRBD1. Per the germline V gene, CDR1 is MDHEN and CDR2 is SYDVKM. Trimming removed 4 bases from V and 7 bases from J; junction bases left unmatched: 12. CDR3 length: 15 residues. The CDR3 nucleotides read TGTGCCAGCAGTTACCCGGGACAGAAAGGACCTGGCTACACCTTC. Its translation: CASSYPGQKGPGYTF.

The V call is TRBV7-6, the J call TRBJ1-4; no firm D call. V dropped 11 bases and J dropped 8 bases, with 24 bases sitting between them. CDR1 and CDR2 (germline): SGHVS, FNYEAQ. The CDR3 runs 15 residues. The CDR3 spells CAATAGMTRREKLFF. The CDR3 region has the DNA TGTGCCGCTACGGCAGGCATGACCCGGCGGGAAAAACTGTTTTTT.

The CDR3 DNA reads as TGTGCCAGCAGTTTAAGGGGCGCCCGTGGGAGATACGAGCAGTACTTC. Its translation: CASSLRGARGRYEQYF. The chain uses TRBV28 and TRBJ2-7; D could derive from TRBD1 or TRBD2 (5 bases each). The V end was cut by 2 bases, the J end by 4 bases, with 18 bases between. Germline loops: CDR1 MDHEN, CDR2 SYDVKM. The CDR3 totals 16 residues.

The CDR3 sequence is CASSLLPAAQPDTQYF. CDR3 nucleotide sequence: TGCGCCAGCAGCTTACTTCCGGCTGCTCAGCCAGATACGCAGTATTTT. The chain employs TRBV5-1 and TRBJ2-3; D not resolved. Trimming removed 2 bases from V and 4 bases from J, with 17 bases in between. The germline gives CDR1 SGHRS, CDR2 YFSETQ. This CDR3 has 16 residues.

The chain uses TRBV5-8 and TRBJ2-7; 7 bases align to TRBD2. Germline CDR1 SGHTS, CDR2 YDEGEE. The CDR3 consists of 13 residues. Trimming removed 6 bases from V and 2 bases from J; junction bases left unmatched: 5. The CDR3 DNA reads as TGTGCCAGCACTAGCGGCTCTACCTACGAGCAGTACTTC. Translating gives CASTSGSTYEQYF.

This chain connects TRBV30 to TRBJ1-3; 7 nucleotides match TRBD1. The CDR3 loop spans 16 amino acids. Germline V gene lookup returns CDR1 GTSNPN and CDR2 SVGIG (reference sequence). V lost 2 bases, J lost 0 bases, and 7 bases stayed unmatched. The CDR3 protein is CAWSRGQVYSGNTIYF. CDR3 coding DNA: TGTGCCTGGAGTAGAGGACAGGTATACTCTGGAAACACCATATATTTT.

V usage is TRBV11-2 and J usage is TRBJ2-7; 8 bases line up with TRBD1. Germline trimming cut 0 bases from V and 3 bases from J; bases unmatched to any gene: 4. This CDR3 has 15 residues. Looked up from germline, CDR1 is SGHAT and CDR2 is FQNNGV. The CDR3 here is CASSLDTGGRYEQYF. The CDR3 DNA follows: TGTGCCAGCAGCTTAGATACAGGGGGACGCTACGAGCAGTACTTC.

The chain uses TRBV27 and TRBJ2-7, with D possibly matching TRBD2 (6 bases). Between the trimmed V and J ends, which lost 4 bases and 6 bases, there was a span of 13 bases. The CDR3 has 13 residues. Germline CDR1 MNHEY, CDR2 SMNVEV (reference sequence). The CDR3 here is CASSSPGRSEQYF. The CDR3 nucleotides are TGTGCCAGCAGTTCCCCAGGGAGGTCCGAGCAGTACTTC.